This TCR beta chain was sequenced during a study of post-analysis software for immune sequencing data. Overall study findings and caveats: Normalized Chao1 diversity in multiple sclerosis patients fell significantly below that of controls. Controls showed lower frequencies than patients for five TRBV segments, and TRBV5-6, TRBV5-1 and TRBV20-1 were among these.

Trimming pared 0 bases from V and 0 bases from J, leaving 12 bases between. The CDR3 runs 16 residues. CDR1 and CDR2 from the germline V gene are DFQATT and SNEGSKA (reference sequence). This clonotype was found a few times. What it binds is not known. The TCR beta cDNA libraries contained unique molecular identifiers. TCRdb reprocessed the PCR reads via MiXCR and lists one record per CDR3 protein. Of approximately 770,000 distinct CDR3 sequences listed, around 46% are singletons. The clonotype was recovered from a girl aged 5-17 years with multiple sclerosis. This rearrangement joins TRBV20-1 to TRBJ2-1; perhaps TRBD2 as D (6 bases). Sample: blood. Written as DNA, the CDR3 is TGCAGTGCTAGAGATCTCAACGGGAGCTCCTACAATGAGCAGTTCTTC. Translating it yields CSARDLNGSSYNEQFF.